This T cell receptor beta chain is drawn from a study of shared clonotypes between healthy human individuals. The V gene lost 3 bases and the J gene lost 0 bases, with 12 bases spanning the gap. Germline V CDR1 and CDR2: LNHDA, SQIVND (reference sequence). This CDR3 has 16 residues. Clones were read by immunoSEQ multiplex PCR, and TCRdb kept only the in-frame ones, dropping some. The sample holds roughly 2,000,000 clones; around 96% are singletons and the top ten take 1% to 1.5%. General study results and limits: Across subsets, estimated richness was generally greater for naive than for memory populations. Non-shared clonotypes showed lower generation probabilities than clonotypes common to all four donors.

Remarks on this clone: What it binds is not known.

CD45RO negativity and positive selection for CCR7 defined naive CD8 cells, a population that excluded terminally differentiated effector memory CD45RA+ cells. The source of this sequence is a man aged 18 to 35 in good health. Sequencing used naive CD8+ T cells sorted from blood. The chain links TRBV19 to TRBJ1-3; D gene unclear. CDR3 loop: CASSMDVYLSGNTIYF. CDR3 nucleotides: TGTGCCAGTAGTATGGACGTGTACCTCTCTGGAAACACCATATATTTT.